Included here is one T cell receptor (beta chain) sequence, with context. The data belong to a study of T cell responses to AZD1222 COVID-19 vaccine. The protocol was immunoSEQ multiplex PCR, while the TCRdb copy is restricted to in-frame clones and leaves out a portion. The sample has roughly 100,000 clones, around 91% seen once; the top ten hold 35% to 50%. The CDR3 consists of 15 residues. Per the germline V gene, CDR1 is SGHVS and CDR2 is FQNEAQ. V shed 2 bases and J 5 bases; nucleotides not matched to a gene: 7. The clonotype originates from an adult in good health. The starting material was peripheral blood, obtained on day 0 of AZD1222 vaccination. The rearrangement joins TRBV7-8 to TRBJ2-5; 8 positions agree with TRBD2. CDR3 DNA: TGTGCCAGCAGCTTACTAGCGGGCCTCGGGGAGACCCAGTACTTC. This encodes CASSLLAGLGETQYF.